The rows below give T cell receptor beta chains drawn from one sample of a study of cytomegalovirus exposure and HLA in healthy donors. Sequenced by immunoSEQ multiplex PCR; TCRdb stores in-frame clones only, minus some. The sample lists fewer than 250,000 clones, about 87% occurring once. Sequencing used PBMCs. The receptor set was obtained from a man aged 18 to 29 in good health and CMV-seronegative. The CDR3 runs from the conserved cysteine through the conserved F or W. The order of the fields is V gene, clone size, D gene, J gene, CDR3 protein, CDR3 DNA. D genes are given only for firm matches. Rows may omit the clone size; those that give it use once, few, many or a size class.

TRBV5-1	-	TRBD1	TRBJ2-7	CASRKGTGSDEQYF	TGCGCCAGCAGAAAGGGGACAGGGTCTGACGAGCAGTACTTC
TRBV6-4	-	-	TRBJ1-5	CASSEREAFNQPQHF	TGTGCCAGCAGTGAACGAGAAGCATTCAATCAGCCCCAGCATTTT
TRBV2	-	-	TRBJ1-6	CASLKGTRESPLHF	TGTGCCAGCCTTAAAGGCACCCGGGAATCACCCCTCCACTTT
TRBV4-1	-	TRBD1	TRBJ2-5	CASSPRDRKETQYF	TGCGCCAGCAGCCCCAGGGACAGGAAAGAGACCCAGTACTTC
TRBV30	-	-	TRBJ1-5	CAWSVHVSNQPQHF	TGTGCCTGGAGTGTACATGTGAGCAATCAGCCCCAGCATTTT
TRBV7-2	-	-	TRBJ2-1	CASSLGLLNEQFF	TGTGCCAGCAGCTTAGGGCTCCTCAATGAGCAGTTCTTC
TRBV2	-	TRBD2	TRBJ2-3	CASTGGGRAHTDTQYF	TGTGCCAGCACGGGGGGCGGGAGGGCCCACACAGATACGCAGTATTTT
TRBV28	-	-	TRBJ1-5	CASSLGLTAVGPNQPQHF	TGTGCCAGCAGTTTAGGATTAACAGCGGTGGGCCCAAATCAGCCCCAGCATTTT
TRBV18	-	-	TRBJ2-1	CASSSGIQTPHEQFF	TGTGCCAGCTCTTCCGGGATCCAAACCCCCCATGAGCAGTTCTTC
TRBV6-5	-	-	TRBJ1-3	CASSYMGAHGNTIYF	TGTGCCAGCAGTTACATGGGCGCTCACGGAAACACCATATATTTT
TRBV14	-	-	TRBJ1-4	CASSLQGLLNEKLFF	TGTGCCAGCAGCCTACAGGGCCTTCTTAATGAAAAACTGTTTTTT
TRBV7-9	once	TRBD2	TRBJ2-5	CASSLGRRVGETQYF	TGTGCCAGCAGCCTCGGGAGGCGGGTGGGGGAGACCCAGTACTTC
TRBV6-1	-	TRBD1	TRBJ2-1	CASSEPGQGKYNEQFF	TGTGCCAGCAGTGAACCAGGACAGGGAAAGTACAATGAGCAGTTCTTC
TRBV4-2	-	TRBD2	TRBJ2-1	CASSLQAAGGSLGEQFF	TGTGCCAGCAGCCTCCAAGCAGCGGGAGGGTCCTTAGGCGAGCAGTTCTTC
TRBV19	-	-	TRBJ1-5	CASSTSSGGQPQHF	TGTGCCAGTAGCACGTCGTCGGGAGGTCAGCCCCAGCATTTT
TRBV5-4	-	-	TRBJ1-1	CASSSIYAADTEAFF	TGTGCCAGCAGCTCGATATACGCCGCGGACACTGAAGCTTTCTTT
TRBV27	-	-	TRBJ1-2	CASSFTANYGYTF	TGTGCCAGCAGTTTCACAGCTAACTATGGCTACACCTTC
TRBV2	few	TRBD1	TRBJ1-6	CASLGTGASPLHF	TGTGCCAGCTTGGGAACAGGGGCGTCACCCCTCCACTTT
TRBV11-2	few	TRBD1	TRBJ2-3	CASSLGDSITQYF	TGTGCCAGCAGCTTAGGGGACAGTATTACGCAGTATTTT
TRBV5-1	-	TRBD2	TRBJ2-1	CASSFSLAGDYNEQFF	TGCGCCAGCAGTTTCTCACTAGCGGGGGATTACAATGAGCAGTTCTTC
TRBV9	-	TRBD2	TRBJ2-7	CASSVLAGGYEQYF	TGTGCCAGCAGCGTTCTAGCGGGGGGCTACGAGCAGTACTTC
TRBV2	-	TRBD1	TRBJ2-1	CASREGQGFYNEQFF	TGTGCCAGCAGGGAGGGACAGGGTTTTTACAATGAGCAGTTCTTC
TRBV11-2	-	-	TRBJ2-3	CASSGIAGGGTDTQYF	TGTGCCAGCAGCGGGATTGCGGGCGGTGGCACAGATACGCAGTATTTT
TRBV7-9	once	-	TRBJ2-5	CASSLGRMRETQYF	TGTGCCAGCAGCTTGGGTCGGATGAGGGAGACCCAGTACTTC
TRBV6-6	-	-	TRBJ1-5	CASSYSRDQPQHF	TGTGCCAGCAGTTACTCCCGAGATCAGCCCCAGCATTTT
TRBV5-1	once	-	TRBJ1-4	CASSLAAGNEKLFF	TGCGCCAGCAGCTTGGCGGCGGGAAATGAAAAACTGTTTTTT
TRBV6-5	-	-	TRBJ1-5	CASSTQGGQPQHF	TGTGCCAGCAGTACCCAGGGAGGTCAGCCCCAGCATTTT
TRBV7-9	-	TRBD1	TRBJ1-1	CASSLEGQEYTEAFF	TGTGCCAGCAGCTTGGAAGGACAGGAGTACACTGAAGCTTTCTTT
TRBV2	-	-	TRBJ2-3	CASSPRPSTGTISTDTQYF	TGTGCCAGCAGTCCTAGGCCTTCGACAGGAACTATTAGCACAGATACGCAGTATTTT
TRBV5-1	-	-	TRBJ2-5	CASSLDRARVEDGQYF	TGCGCCAGCAGCTTGGACAGGGCCAGGGTGGAAGATGGCCAGTACTTC
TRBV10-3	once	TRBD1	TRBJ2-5	CAISSTGGEETQYF	TGTGCCATCAGTTCGACAGGGGGGGAAGAGACCCAGTACTTC
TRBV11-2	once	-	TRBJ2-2	CASSLVLSGELFF	TGTGCCAGCAGCTTAGTCTTGTCCGGGGAGCTGTTTTTT
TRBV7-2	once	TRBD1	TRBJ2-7	CASSKGTEYEQYF	TGTGCCAGCAGCAAGGGGACAGAATACGAGCAGTACTTC
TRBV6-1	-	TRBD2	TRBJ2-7	CASRGLANHEQYF	TGTGCCAGCAGGGGACTAGCGAACCACGAGCAGTACTTC
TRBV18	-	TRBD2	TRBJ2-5	CASSPGLAGGRTQYF	TGTGCCAGCTCACCAGGACTAGCGGGGGGGCGGACCCAGTACTTC
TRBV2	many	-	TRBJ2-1	CASRSTGPHNEQFF	TGTGCCAGCAGAAGCACAGGGCCCCACAATGAGCAGTTCTTC
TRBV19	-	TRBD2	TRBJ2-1	CASSMGRSGLRNEQFF	TGTGCCAGTAGTATGGGGCGTAGCGGGTTACGGAATGAGCAGTTCTTC
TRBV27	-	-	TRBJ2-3	CASSFGSSDTQYF	TGTGCCAGCAGTTTCGGTTCTTCAGATACGCAGTATTTT